This T cell receptor beta chain was profiled in a study of CD8+CD57+ T cells in acquired aplastic anemia. Study outcomes and limitations: Patient and control CD8+ Simpson's diversity was not significantly different.

CD8+CD57+ cell expansion had been shown by flow cytometry in patients chosen for sequencing. Patients were untreated when blood was sampled. Germline V gene lookup returns CDR1 SEHNR and CDR2 FQNEAQ (reference sequence). V was clipped by 1 base and J by 6 bases, with 13 bases between them. This CDR3 is built from 14 residues. TCR beta VDJ and CDR3 profiles were obtained from a genomic DNA template. TCRdb processed the reads anew with MiXCR; each CDR3 protein has one entry. This sample yields under 200,000 distinct CDR3 sequences, of which less than 50% are seen a single time; about 1.8% belongs to the top ten. As for this clonotype: The antigen is not known.

Sequenced: sorted CD4+, CD8+, or CD8+CD57+ T cells (not recorded which) from PBMCs. This sequence originates from a human donor with aplastic anemia. The V call is TRBV7-9, the J call TRBJ2-7; possibly TRBD1 for D (5 bases). The CDR3 reads CASSLVVSGSEQYF. The CDR3 DNA reads as TGTGCCAGCAGCTTAGTAGTGTCAGGGTCCGAGCAGTACTTC.